These 5 T cell receptor beta chains came from one sample sequenced in a study of identical twins. TCRdb called the 5' RACE reads again in MiXCR, with one record for every CDR3 protein. This sample has about 240,000 distinct CDR3 sequences, with roughly a tenth found just once. Sequences were obtained from memory T cells sorted from blood. These receptors all come from a man aged 50 to 60 in good health.

This clonotype was seen only a few times. The V call is TRBV25-1, the J call TRBJ1-2; D is unclear. The CDR3 loop spans 13 amino acids. V was pared by 2 bases and J by 4 bases, with 8 bases between. Germline V gene data show CDR1 as MGHDK and CDR2 as SYGVNS. The CDR3 coding sequence is TGTGCCAGCAGTGAAGCCGGTATCTATGGCTACACCTTC. It codes for CASSEAGIYGYTF.

This clonotype was counted at least ten times. This chain uses TRBV4-2 with TRBJ2-4, with D perhaps TRBD2 (6 bases). The V and J ends lost 0 bases and 1 base respectively, with 7 bases between them. Per germline, CDR1 LGHNA and CDR2 YNFKEQ. The CDR3 length is 15 residues. The CDR3 loop reads CASSQEAGAKNIQYF. The CDR3 DNA reads as TGTGCCAGCAGCCAAGAGGCGGGGGCCAAAAACATTCAGTACTTC.

The chain combines TRBV27 with TRBJ2-3; TRBD1 aligns across 11 bases. Germline-derived CDR1 and CDR2 are MNHEY and SMNVEV (reference sequence). V was pared by 4 bases and J by 2 bases, with 2 bases of the junction left unmatched. The CDR3 contains 15 residues. DNA for the CDR3: TGTGCCAGCAGTTGGACAGGGGGCTACACAGATACGCAGTATTTT. It translates to CASSWTGGYTDTQYF.

Many counts were recorded for this clonotype. This chain joins TRBV7-2 and TRBJ2-4; TRBD2 matches 7 bases. Germline CDR1 is SGHTA and CDR2 is FQGNSA. J was trimmed by 1 base and V by 2 bases; bases with no gene match: 8. The CDR3 is 17 amino acids. The CDR3 DNA sequence: TGTGCCAGCAGCTTAAGAGGCGGGAGTGTTGCCAAAAACATTCAGTACTTC. Translation: CASSLRGGSVAKNIQYF.

This sequence joins TRBV7-2 and TRBJ1-6; 9 bases are a match to TRBD1. The length of the CDR3 is 17 residues. The germline CDR1 and CDR2 sequences are SGHTA and FQGNSA. V gave up 2 bases and J gave up 9 bases; unmatched junction bases: 11. Here the CDR3 DNA reads TGTGCCAGCAGCTTAACTAGGGGAGGACAGGGGAGTTCACCCCTCCACTTT. Amino acids: CASSLTRGGQGSSPLHF.